These 31 T cell receptor beta chains came from one sample sequenced in a study of identical twins. Using its own MiXCR run on the 5' RACE reads, TCRdb lists one record per CDR3 protein. Among around 670,000 distinct CDR3 sequences listed, approximately 6% were seen once. Sequencing was performed on naive T cells sorted from blood. The source is a man between 18 and 35 years old in good health.

The chain couples TRBV6-1 to TRBJ1-1; 9 nucleotides match TRBD1. V shed 7 bases and J 11 bases; nucleotides not matched to a gene: 14. Germline CDR1 and CDR2: MNHNS and SASEGT. The CDR3 runs to 14 residues. CDR3 nucleotide sequence: TGTGCCAGCACCCCGCCGGGCGGGACAGGGACCGCTTTCTTT. Translating gives CASTPPGGTGTAFF.

This clonotype was recorded a few times. This chain links TRBV28 with TRBJ2-1; D is possibly TRBD1 or TRBD2 (5 bases each). Germline CDR1 reads MDHEN; CDR2 reads SYDVKM. The V gene lost 4 bases and the J gene lost 10 bases, with 14 bases spanning the gap. This CDR3 has 13 residues. In nucleotides, the CDR3 is TGTGCCAGCAGTTGGGACCCTCTGCGAGAGCAGTTCTTC. Its translation: CASSWDPLREQFF.

This clonotype occurred many times. The rearrangement joins TRBV29-1 to TRBJ2-4; TRBD2 might be the D (5 bases). Trimming stripped 1 base from V and 8 bases from J, with 12 bases between. CDR1 and CDR2 (germline): SQVTM, ANQGSEA. The CDR3 has 13 residues. CDR3 in amino acids: CSVEAGNRDIQYF. DNA for the CDR3: TGCAGCGTTGAAGCGGGAAATCGGGACATTCAGTACTTC.

This clonotype was recorded many times. The gene calls are TRBV29-1 and TRBJ1-2, with D unclear. V gave up 6 bases and J gave up 10 bases, with 9 bases separating them. Germline CDR1 is SQVTM and CDR2 is ANQGSEA. The CDR3 is made up of 9 amino acids. The CDR3 DNA is TGCAGCGTAGACGTAGCCTACACCTTC. It encodes CSVDVAYTF. The full variable domain, rest sourced from reference TRBV29-1 and TRBJ1-2, is SAVISQKPSRDICQRGTSLTIQCQVDSQVTMMFWYRQQPGQSLTLIATANQGSEATYESGFVIDKFPISRPNLTFSTLTVSNMSPEDSSIYLCSVDVAYTFGSGTRLTVV.

This clonotype has ten or more counts. The chain combines TRBV12-3 or TRBV12-4 with TRBJ2-3; D call uncertain. The J call is doubtful: the DNA matches TRBJ1-5 better. The CDR3 is 13 amino acids. CDR3 sequence: CASSLVSTDTQHF. In DNA, the CDR3 is TGTGCCAGCAGTTTAGTCAGCACAGATACGCAGCATTTT.

This clonotype has at least ten counts. The chain uses TRBV20-1 and TRBJ1-5; a possible D gene is TRBD1 (5 bases). Germline loops: CDR1 DFQATT, CDR2 SNEGSKA (reference sequence). This CDR3 contains 13 residues. Trimming removed 1 base at V and 6 bases at J, with 10 bases between. CDR3 in amino acids: CSARGGAGQPQHF. CDR3 DNA: TGCAGTGCTAGAGGGGGCGCAGGTCAGCCCCAGCATTTT.

Ten or more counts support this clonotype. The J gene is TRBJ2-3, the V gene TRBV5-1, with D possibly matching TRBD2 (5 bases). Per germline, CDR1 SGHRS and CDR2 YFSETQ. This CDR3 is 13 amino acids long. The V and J ends lost 5 bases and 8 bases respectively, with 15 bases between them. The CDR3 region is CASRQREGVTQYF. The CDR3 DNA follows: TGCGCCAGCAGACAGCGCGAGGGAGTTACGCAGTATTTT.

In its sample, this clonotype was seen many times. The rearrangement links TRBV12-3 or TRBV12-4 to TRBJ2-7; the D gene is possibly TRBD1 (6 bases). V gave up 7 bases and J gave up 2 bases, with 15 bases separating them. The CDR3 covers 14 residues. CDR3 sequence: CASKSGTTTYEQYF. For the CDR3, the DNA is TGTGCCAGCAAGAGTGGGACAACCACCTACGAGCAGTACTTC.

A note on this clonotype: An end of the junction differs from the germline gene, which may be a read error. The V gene is TRBV20-1, the J gene TRBJ1-2, with TRBD1 as a possible D gene (5 bases). Germline loops: CDR1 DFQATT, CDR2 SNEGSKA (reference sequence). The CDR3 is made up of 16 amino acids. The CDR3 loop reads CSARGEGTLQNFGYTF. The CDR3 DNA reads TGCAGTGCTAGAGGGGAGGGGACTCTACAAAACTTTGGCTACACCTTC.

This clonotype was observed at least ten times. The gene calls are TRBV20-1 and TRBJ2-7; D tentatively fits TRBD1 or TRBD2 (5 bases each). This CDR3 comprises 15 residues. Between the trimmed V and J ends, which lost 5 bases and 1 base, there was a span of 18 bases. Germline CDR1 DFQATT, CDR2 SNEGSKA (reference sequence). In DNA form, the CDR3 reads TGCAGTGCTGGCCCCTTGGGGGAAGATTCCTACGAGCAGTACGTC. It codes for CSAGPLGEDSYEQYV.

This clonotype was picked up many times. The gene calls are TRBV6-2 or TRBV6-3 and TRBJ2-5; 15 bases match TRBD2. Germline assignment: CDR1 MNHEY and CDR2 SVGEGT. The ends lost 5 bases at V and 4 bases at J; junction bases unmatched: 5. This CDR3 has 16 residues. CDR3 region: CASSPRTSGRGETQYF. Written as DNA, the CDR3 is TGTGCCAGCAGTCCCCGGACTAGCGGGAGGGGAGAGACCCAGTACTTC.

This clonotype was picked up many times. V is TRBV27 and J is TRBJ2-3, with TRBD1 identical over 7 bases. Germline values: CDR1 MNHEY, CDR2 SMNVEV (reference sequence). This CDR3 has 17 residues. Germline trimming cut 2 bases from V and 2 bases from J; bases unmatched to any gene: 10. The CDR3 here is CASSLIPTGVDTDTQYF. CDR3 coding DNA: TGTGCCAGCAGTTTAATCCCTACAGGGGTGGACACAGATACGCAGTATTTT.

The table lists this clonotype with many counts. The V gene is TRBV7-8, the J gene TRBJ2-3; 9 positions match TRBD2. The CDR3 has 16 residues. CDR1 and CDR2 from the germline V gene are SGHVS and FQNEAQ. The J segment lost 0 bases and the V segment lost 4 bases, leaving 5 bases of the junction unmatched. CDR3 sequence reads: CASSYPTSGSTDTQYF. DNA for the CDR3: TGTGCCAGCAGCTACCCCACTAGCGGGAGCACAGATACGCAGTATTTT.

This clonotype was counted many times. V is TRBV6-2 or TRBV6-3 and J is TRBJ1-1, with D hard to call. The CDR3 is 12 residues long. The V end was cut by 6 bases, the J end by 3 bases, with 8 bases between. CDR1 and CDR2 from the germline V gene are MNHEY and SVGEGT. The CDR3 protein is CASREADTEAFF. The CDR3 nucleotides read TGTGCCAGCAGGGAGGCGGACACTGAAGCTTTCTTT.

This clonotype was seen a handful of times. This rearrangement joins TRBV5-5 to TRBJ2-2; D gene ambiguous. The CDR3 contains 13 residues. The V end was cut by 4 bases, the J end by 4 bases, with 8 bases between. Looked up from germline, CDR1 is SGHKS and CDR2 is YYEKEE (reference sequence). As DNA, the CDR3 is TGTGCCAGCAGCGTGAGCCCCACCGGGGAGCTGTTTTTT. Amino acids: CASSVSPTGELFF.

This clonotype has a count of ten or more. V usage is TRBV6-2 or TRBV6-3 and J usage is TRBJ2-1; D gene uncertain. Trimming removed 4 bases at V and 6 bases at J, with 7 bases between. Germline CDR1 and CDR2: MNHEY and SVGEGT. The CDR3 is made up of 12 amino acids. CDR3 region: CASSFPPNEQFF. For the CDR3, the DNA is TGTGCCAGCAGTTTTCCCCCCAATGAGCAGTTCTTC.

This clonotype showed up many times. Mismatch with germline at one junction end may stem from a read error. The V and J genes are TRBV12-3 or TRBV12-4 and TRBJ1-1; D is ambiguous. The CDR3 has 13 residues. In DNA form, the CDR3 reads TGTGCCAGCAGCTTAGTGGAGAACACTGAAGCTTTCTTT. Translating gives CASSLVENTEAFF.

This clonotype was seen at least ten times. The genes are TRBV10-3 and TRBJ2-5, with 9 bases aligning to TRBD2. Germline V gives CDR1 ENHRY, CDR2 SYGVKD. The length of the CDR3 is 14 residues. With V trimmed by 6 bases and J by 0 bases, 2 bases remained unmatched. Here the CDR3 reads CAIRRGGDQETQYF. Here the CDR3 DNA reads TGTGCCATCAGGCGCGGGGGGGACCAAGAGACCCAGTACTTC.

This clonotype was recorded at least ten times. The rearrangement joins TRBV7-9 to TRBJ2-5; possibly TRBD2 for D (6 bases). Germline V gene sequence: CDR1 SEHNR, CDR2 FQNEAQ (reference sequence). This CDR3 is built from 13 residues. Trimming pared 4 bases from V and 5 bases from J, leaving 11 bases between. This CDR3 is CASSYRGGETQYF. Written as DNA, the CDR3 is TGTGCCAGCAGCTACAGAGGAGGGGAGACCCAGTACTTC.

As to this clonotype: Being one base from a much bigger clone, this may be a read error. This likely comes from a read error, as the CDR3 has no conserved phenylalanine or tryptophan at its end. This rearrangement joins TRBV29-1 to TRBJ1-3; no clear D gene. Germline V gene data show CDR1 as SQVTM and CDR2 as ANQGSEA. CDR3 size: 12 residues. V lost 7 bases and J 4 bases, leaving 11 bases between the germline ends. CDR3 bases: TGCAGCGCAAAAGCGGGGGGAAACACCATATATTCT. Encoded protein: CSAKAGGNTIYS.

This rearrangement joins TRBV11-1 to TRBJ2-6; 14 bases fit TRBD2. In germline, CDR1 is SGHAT, CDR2 FQDESV (reference sequence). J was trimmed by 2 bases and V by 5 bases; bases with no gene match: 5. This CDR3 has 18 amino acids. Here the CDR3 DNA reads TGTGCCAGCAGCCTGGGGACTAGCGGGAGCGCTGGGGCCAACGTCCTGACTTTC. It translates to CASSLGTSGSAGANVLTF.

This clonotype has a count of ten or more. The rearrangement joins TRBV29-1 to TRBJ2-3; D perhaps matches TRBD2 (6 bases). The CDR3 has 15 amino acids. Germline-derived CDR1 and CDR2 are SQVTM and ANQGSEA. Trimming pared 6 bases from V and 2 bases from J, leaving 18 bases between. The CDR3 sequence is CSVGFLAPTTDTQYF. For the CDR3, the DNA is TGCAGCGTGGGGTTTCTAGCGCCCACCACAGATACGCAGTATTTT.

In its sample, this clonotype was seen many times. The rearrangement links TRBV5-5 to TRBJ1-1; a possible D gene is TRBD1 (5 bases). V was trimmed by 0 bases and J by 4 bases, leaving 16 bases between them. This CDR3 region has 16 residues. Germline CDR1 is SGHKS and CDR2 is YYEKEE (reference sequence). The CDR3 is CASSLAGPDLPTEAFF. The CDR3, as DNA: TGTGCCAGCAGCTTGGCGGGGCCAGACCTTCCCACTGAAGCTTTCTTT.

This clonotype was found many times. CDR3 sequence reads: CAISEIRDEQFF. DNA of the CDR3: TGTGCCATCAGTGAGATAAGGGATGAGCAGTTCTTC. This chain joins TRBV10-3 and TRBJ2-1, with no clear D. V lost 2 bases to trimming and J lost 8 bases, with 7 bases between them. The CDR3 contains 12 residues. Germline V gene data show CDR1 as ENHRY and CDR2 as SYGVKD.

This clonotype was seen repeatedly, ten times or more. V is TRBV20-1 and J is TRBJ2-4, with 15 bases aligning to TRBD2. Germline trimming cut 5 bases from V and 8 bases from J; bases unmatched to any gene: 16. This CDR3 region has 18 residues. CDR1 is DFQATT and CDR2 is SNEGSKA in the germline V gene (reference sequence). CDR3 in amino acids: CSAPRPRGLAGGGDIQYF. The CDR3 DNA follows: TGCAGTGCTCCCCGTCCAAGGGGACTAGCGGGAGGAGGGGACATTCAGTACTTC.

This rearrangement joins TRBV10-3 to TRBJ2-3; D is ambiguous. V was pared by 0 bases and J by 4 bases, with 17 bases between. CDR1 and CDR2 (germline): ENHRY, SYGVKD. CDR3 size: 17 residues. CDR3 amino acids: CAISESGWGSGSDTQYF. The CDR3 DNA reads as TGTGCCATCAGTGAGTCGGGCTGGGGTAGTGGGTCAGATACGCAGTATTTT.

This clonotype was counted many times. The chain couples TRBV29-1 to TRBJ1-1; D is possibly TRBD1 (6 bases). Germline assignment: CDR1 SQVTM and CDR2 ANQGSEA. CDR3 length equals 11 residues. V shed 3 bases and J shed 5 bases, with 7 bases lying between them. The CDR3 nucleotides read TGCAGCGTTGACAGGGGAACTGAAGCTTTCTTT. Residues: CSVDRGTEAFF.

This clonotype occurred a few times. The chain uses TRBV12-3 or TRBV12-4 and TRBJ1-6, with 8 positions matching TRBD1. V gave up 2 bases and J gave up 7 bases; unmatched junction bases: 10. There are 17 residues in the CDR3. CDR3 DNA sequence: TGTGCCAGCAGTTTATGGGCAGGGGGCTTGGGAAATTCACCCCTCCACTTT. Translated, it gives CASSLWAGGLGNSPLHF.

This clonotype has just a few counts. The chain is built from TRBV5-1 and TRBJ2-3; 10 bases line up with TRBD1. The J segment lost 2 bases and the V segment lost 4 bases, leaving 4 bases of the junction unmatched. This CDR3 region has 15 residues. Germline assignment: CDR1 SGHRS and CDR2 YFSETQ. CDR3: CASSPDRGHTDTQYF. CDR3 in DNA: TGCGCCAGCAGCCCTGACAGGGGGCACACAGATACGCAGTATTTT.

The chain carries TRBV20-1 and TRBJ1-4; 11 bases agree with TRBD1. V shed 3 bases and J 11 bases; nucleotides not matched to a gene: 11. Germline assignment: CDR1 DFQATT and CDR2 SNEGSKA (reference sequence). This CDR3 spans 15 amino acids. CDR3 nucleotides: TGCAGTGCTAGCCACATGGACAGGGGGCTAAGGAAACTGTTTTTT. This translates into CSASHMDRGLRKLFF.

V is TRBV6-2 or TRBV6-3 and J is TRBJ2-2, with TRBD2 matching over 12 bases. Trimming at V came to 8 bases and at J to 4 bases, leaving 8 bases not matched to a gene. CDR1 and CDR2 (germline): MNHEY, SVGEGT. CDR3 length: 16 residues. The CDR3 sequence: CASLGLAGSATGELFF. As DNA, the CDR3 is TGTGCCAGCCTGGGACTAGCGGGCTCCGCCACCGGGGAGCTGTTTTTT.